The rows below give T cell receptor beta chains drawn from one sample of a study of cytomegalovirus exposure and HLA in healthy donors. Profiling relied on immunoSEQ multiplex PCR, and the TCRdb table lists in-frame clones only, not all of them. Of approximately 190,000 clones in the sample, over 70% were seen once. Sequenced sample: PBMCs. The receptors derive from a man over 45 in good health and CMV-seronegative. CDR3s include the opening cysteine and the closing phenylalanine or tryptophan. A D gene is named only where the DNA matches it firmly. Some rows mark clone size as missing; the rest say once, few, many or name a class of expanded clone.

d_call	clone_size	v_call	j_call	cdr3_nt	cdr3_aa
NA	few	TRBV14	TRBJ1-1	TGTGCCAGCAGCCGGGTAGATGGCAGGGCGAACACTGAAGCTTTCTTT	CASSRVDGRANTEAFF
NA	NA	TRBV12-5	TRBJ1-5	TGTGCTAGTGGTTTGGAAGCGAGCAATCAGCCCCAGCATTTT	CASGLEASNQPQHF
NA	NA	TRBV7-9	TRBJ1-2	TGTGCCGGCAGCTTAGACGGCCGTGGAGGTGCTGGCTACACCTTC	CAGSLDGRGGAGYTF
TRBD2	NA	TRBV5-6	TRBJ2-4	TGTGCCAGCAGCGCCGCGGGGGTCAAAAACATTCAGTACTTC	CASSAAGVKNIQYF
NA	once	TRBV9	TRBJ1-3	TGTGCCAGCAGCGAACGCGAGGGAAACACCATATATTTT	CASSEREGNTIYF
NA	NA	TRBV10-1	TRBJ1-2	TGCGCCAGCAGTTGTCCCGCGGGGCCCTATGGCTACACCTTC	CASSCPAGPYGYTF
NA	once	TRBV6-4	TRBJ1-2	TGTGCCAGCAGTGCTGGCGCAGGGCCGGTCCATGGCTACACCTTC	CASSAGAGPVHGYTF
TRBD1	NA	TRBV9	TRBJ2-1	TGTGCCAGCAGCGTAGTGTCAGGGGGCAGGATGAATGAGCAGTTCTTC	CASSVVSGGRMNEQFF
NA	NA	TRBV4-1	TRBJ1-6	TGCGCCAGCAGCCAAGATATCGGGGAGGGGTATAATTCACCCCTCCACTTT	CASSQDIGEGYNSPLHF
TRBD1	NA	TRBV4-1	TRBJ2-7	TGCGCCAGCAGCCGCCCGGGACAGGGGGACGAGCAGTACTTC	CASSRPGQGDEQYF
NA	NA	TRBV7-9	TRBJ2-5	TGTGCCAGCAGCGGGGACACCCAAGAGACCCAGTACTTC	CASSGDTQETQYF
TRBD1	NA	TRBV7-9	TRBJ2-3	TGTGCCAGCACCTCGCAGGGGGCGCAAACAGATACGCAGTATTTT	CASTSQGAQTDTQYF
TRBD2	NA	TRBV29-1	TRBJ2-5	TGCAGCGCCGGGGGGTTGCGGGGGGCAGAGACCCAGTACTTC	CSAGGLRGAETQYF
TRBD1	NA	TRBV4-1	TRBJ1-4	TGCGCCAGCAGCCAAACCGGGACAGGACTCGAAAAACTGTTTTTT	CASSQTGTGLEKLFF